Shown below are 32 T cell receptor beta chains from a single sample sequenced in a study of shared T cell receptors in the human thymus. Using immunoSEQ multiplex PCR, the repertoire was profiled, and TCRdb retains in-frame clones only, with some absent. This table holds hundreds of thousands of clones, roughly 86% found once. This sample was also put to use in a study of human thymus T cells.

Specimen: thymocytes. The source is a boy in the first two years of life with a congenital heart defect.

This rearrangement joins TRBV10-2 to TRBJ1-5; D may be TRBD1 (6 bases). V was cut by 0 bases and J by 7 bases, with 16 bases left in between. Germline V CDR1 and CDR2: WSHSY, SAAADI. The CDR3 extends over 16 amino acids. The CDR3 DNA reads TGCGCCAGCAGTGAGTCGACTCGGAACAGGGTGCAGCCCCAGCATTTT. Translated, it gives CASSESTRNRVQPQHF.

This clone showed up just once. The chain uses TRBV4-1 and TRBJ1-6, with D unclear. V lost 1 base, J lost 9 bases, and 22 bases lay in between. This CDR3 region has 18 residues. The germline CDR1 and CDR2 sequences are MGHRA and YSYEKL. The CDR3 DNA reads as TGCGCCAGCAGCCAAGCGATCGACTGGACGGAGGGAGGTTCACCCCTCCACTTT. Its translation: CASSQAIDWTEGGSPLHF.

This chain joins TRBV9 and TRBJ1-3, with D possibly TRBD1 on 5 matching bases. Germline V lookup: CDR1 SGDLS, CDR2 YYNGEE. The CDR3 totals 14 residues. The V end was cut by 8 bases, the J end by 5 bases, with 17 bases between. The CDR3 spells CASSRQFGRNTIYF. CDR3 DNA sequence: TGTGCCAGTTCGAGACAGTTTGGGAGAAACACCATATATTTT.

The chain carries TRBV30 and TRBJ2-3, with 14 bases matching TRBD2. The CDR3 covers 16 residues. V was clipped by 3 bases and J by 6 bases; unmatched bases: 8. CDR1 is GTSNPN and CDR2 is SVGIG in the germline V gene (reference sequence). CDR3 DNA sequence: TGTGCCTGGAGCCCCGGGACTAGCGGGGGCCTGGATACGCAGTATTTT. Protein product: CAWSPGTSGGLDTQYF.

The chain joins TRBV30 to TRBJ2-2; no firm D call. The V end lost 4 bases, the J end lost 2 bases, and 2 bases lay between the germline ends. The germline gives CDR1 GTSNPN, CDR2 SVGIG (reference sequence). This CDR3 has 11 amino acids. The CDR3 coding sequence is TGTGCCTGGATAAACACCGGGGAGCTGTTTTTT. Its translation: CAWINTGELFF.

This clone was counted a few times. The J gene is TRBJ1-4, the V gene TRBV29-1, with 8 bases matching TRBD1. From germline, CDR1 is SQVTM and CDR2 ANQGSEA. The CDR3 has 17 amino acids. V lost 4 bases to trimming and J lost 3 bases; unmatched junction nucleotides: 13. CDR3 in amino acids: CSVATAGGVRSNEKLFF. CDR3 coding DNA: TGCAGCGTTGCAACGGCAGGGGGCGTGAGATCTAATGAAAAACTGTTTTTT.

V gene TRBV4-3 combines with J gene TRBJ2-1, with 7 bases matching TRBD1. CDR1 and CDR2 (germline): LGHNA, YSLEER. CDR3 length: 19 amino acids. Trimming took 0 bases from V and 0 from J; bases not matched to a gene: 11. The CDR3 region is CASSQEWQGDPRSYNEQFF. CDR3 bases: TGCGCCAGCAGCCAAGAATGGCAGGGGGATCCCCGCTCCTACAATGAGCAGTTCTTC.

The V gene is TRBV4-2, the J gene TRBJ2-2; 9 nucleotides align to TRBD2. With V trimmed by 0 bases and J by 4 bases, 3 bases remained unmatched. The germline V gene has CDR1 LGHNA and CDR2 YNFKEQ. The CDR3 runs 16 residues. The CDR3 nucleotides read TGTGCCAGCAGCCAAGAACTAGCGGGCTGCACCGGGGAGCTGTTTTTT. This codes for CASSQELAGCTGELFF.

A note on this clone: The junction does not match germline at one end; this may be a read error. V is TRBV28 and J is TRBJ1-1; 7 bases map to TRBD1. This CDR3 is 15 amino acids long. Germline V lookup: CDR1 MDHEN, CDR2 SYDVKM. CDR3 in amino acids: CASSFKTGMNAEAFF. The DNA of the CDR3 is TGTGCCAGCAGTTTCAAGACAGGGATGAACGCTGAAGCTTTCTTT.

The chain carries TRBV28 and TRBJ2-7; TRBD2 might be the D (5 bases). Trimming cost V 10 bases and J 3 bases, with 16 bases left between them. CDR3 size: 13 residues. Germline V gene data show CDR1 as MDHEN and CDR2 as SYDVKM. CDR3 amino acids: CATQRGLIYEQYF. As DNA, the CDR3 is TGTGCCACCCAGAGAGGGCTAATCTACGAGCAGTACTTC.

This chain uses TRBV5-4 with TRBJ2-5, with TRBD2 as a possible D gene (6 bases). V was clipped by 3 bases and J by 2 bases, with 20 bases between them. The CDR3 extends over 17 amino acids. The germline V gene has CDR1 SGHNT and CDR2 YYREEE (reference sequence). CDR3 loop: CASSSLGRTNSQETQYF. CDR3 in DNA: TGTGCCAGCAGCTCCCTGGGGCGGACTAATTCTCAAGAGACCCAGTACTTC.

This rearrangement joins TRBV2 to TRBJ1-2; weak D call: TRBD1 (6 bases). In germline, CDR1 is SNHLY, CDR2 FYNNEI. Trimming pared 6 bases from V and 6 bases from J, leaving 14 bases between. The CDR3 contains 13 residues. The CDR3 region has the DNA TGTGCCAGCAGGCCCCCGGGACATGATGGCTACACCTTC. Its protein is CASRPPGHDGYTF. Full variable domain (remainder filled in from reference TRBV2 and TRBJ1-2): EPEVTQTPSHQVTQMGQEVILRCVPISNHLYFYWYRQILGQKVEFLVSFYNNEISEKSEIFDDQFSVERPDGSNFTLKIRSTKLEDSAMYFCASRPPGHDGYTFGSGTRLTVV.

A single count supports this clone. The V gene is TRBV7-2, the J gene TRBJ2-7, with D possibly matching TRBD2 (7 bases). The germline gives CDR1 SGHTA, CDR2 FQGNSA. The CDR3 contains 16 residues. V dropped 1 base and J dropped 4 bases, with 17 bases sitting between them. CDR3 nucleotides: TGTGCCAGCAGCTTAGAGGATAGGGGGGGGAGATACGAGCAGTACTTC. Translation gives CASSLEDRGGRYEQYF.

The chain uses TRBV30 and TRBJ2-1, with 9 positions matching TRBD2. V lost 0 bases and J lost 5; bases outside the gene matches: 2. The CDR3 length is 14 residues. Per the germline V gene, CDR1 is GTSNPN and CDR2 is SVGIG (reference sequence). Here the CDR3 reads CAWSVEREDNEQFF. In DNA form, the CDR3 reads TGTGCCTGGAGTGTAGAGCGGGAGGACAATGAGCAGTTCTTC.

This chain connects TRBV5-1 to TRBJ2-7; 9 bases align to TRBD1. V was clipped by 0 bases and J by 3 bases; unmatched bases: 7. Germline CDR1 reads SGHRS; CDR2 reads YFSETQ. The CDR3 runs 16 residues. CDR3 in DNA: TGCGCCAGCAGCTTGGCCCCCACAGGGGGCAGCTACGAGCAGTACTTC. Translating it yields CASSLAPTGGSYEQYF.

The chain uses TRBV4-1 and TRBJ2-2, with 8 positions matching TRBD1. V lost 4 bases, J lost 3 bases, and 7 bases stayed unmatched. The CDR3 runs to 16 residues. Germline loops: CDR1 MGHRA, CDR2 YSYEKL. The CDR3 reads CASSPTGTGDTGELFF. The CDR3 DNA follows: TGCGCCAGCAGCCCGACCGGGACAGGAGACACCGGGGAGCTGTTTTTT.

CDR3 sequence: CASSQLTSGQETQYF. Written as DNA, the CDR3 is TGCGCCAGCAGCCAGCTAACTAGCGGCCAAGAGACCCAGTACTTC. The gene calls are TRBV4-3 and TRBJ2-5; 8 bases match TRBD2. The germline gives CDR1 LGHNA, CDR2 YSLEER. CDR3 size: 15 residues. After removal of 3 bases from V and 1 base from J, the junction contained 4 bases not matched to a gene.

J is TRBJ2-7 and V is TRBV11-2, with TRBD2 matching over 8 bases. CDR1 is SGHAT and CDR2 is FQNNGV in the germline V gene. This CDR3 has 14 residues. The J segment lost 3 bases and the V segment lost 5 bases, leaving 6 bases of the junction unmatched. CDR3 DNA sequence: TGTGCCAGCAGCCCGCCTAGCGGGCACTACGAGCAGTACTTC. Translation: CASSPPSGHYEQYF.

This clone has just one count. The J gene is TRBJ1-2, the V gene TRBV15; weak D call: TRBD1 (6 bases). The CDR3 has 18 amino acids. V shed 3 bases and J shed 5 bases, with 25 bases lying between them. Germline assignment: CDR1 LNHNV and CDR2 YYDKDF (reference sequence). Written as DNA, the CDR3 is TGTGCCACCAGCAGTGGATCCGGGACACCGGTACGAATTTATGGCTACACCTTC. Translating it yields CATSSGSGTPVRIYGYTF.

The rearrangement uses TRBV5-1 and TRBJ2-7, with 7 nucleotides matching TRBD2. V shed 3 bases, J shed 8 bases, and the junction held 8 bases outside the gene matches. The CDR3 covers 13 residues. CDR1 SGHRS and CDR2 YFSETQ come from the germline V gene. CDR3 nucleotides: TGCGCCAGCAGCTGGACTAGGGGAGGTCAGCAGTACTTC. This gives the protein CASSWTRGGQQYF.

V gene TRBV30 combines with J gene TRBJ2-7; D gene ambiguous. V was trimmed by 3 bases and J by 1 base, leaving 16 bases between them. CDR1 and CDR2 from the germline V gene are GTSNPN and SVGIG (reference sequence). The CDR3 is 15 residues long. CDR3 nucleotide sequence: TGTGCCTGGAGCGGGTCACATTACTTGTCCTACGAGCAGTACTTC. Translated, it gives CAWSGSHYLSYEQYF. Supplemented by reference TRBV30 and TRBJ2-7, the full variable domain reads SQTIHQWPATLVQPVGSPLSLECTVEGTSNPNLYWYRQAAGRGLQLLFYSVGIGQISSEVPQNLSASRPQDRQFILSSKKLLLSDSGFYLCAWSGSHYLSYEQYFGPGTRLTVT.

This chain connects TRBV18 to TRBJ2-7; D is possibly TRBD1 (6 bases). V was pared by 0 bases and J by 2 bases, with 17 bases between. The germline CDR1 and CDR2 sequences are KGHSH and LQKENI. There are 17 residues in the CDR3. CDR3 DNA: TGTGCCAGCTCACCACCGGACCCCACAGGGATCCCCTACGAGCAGTACTTC. Protein sequence: CASSPPDPTGIPYEQYF.

The chain uses TRBV10-1 and TRBJ2-5; D gene unclear. V lost 0 bases to trimming and J lost 5 bases, with 7 bases between them. The germline gives CDR1 WNHNN, CDR2 SYGVQD (reference sequence). The CDR3 runs to 13 residues. The CDR3: CASSESNRETQYF. The DNA for the CDR3 is TGCGCCAGCAGTGAGTCGAATCGGGAGACCCAGTACTTC.

The chain couples TRBV6-1 to TRBJ2-1; TRBD2 matches at 10 bases. The junction had 4 bases not matched to a gene; V was cut back by 3 bases and J by 8 bases. The V gene's germline CDR1 is MNHNS and CDR2 SASEGT. The CDR3 runs 14 residues. As DNA, the CDR3 is TGTGCCAGCAGTGAGAGCGGGAGGGCGTATGAGCAGTTCTTC. Translation: CASSESGRAYEQFF.

The chain recombines TRBV10-3 with TRBJ2-7; 9 bases align to TRBD2. This CDR3 contains 15 residues. V lost 2 bases and J lost 2; bases outside the gene matches: 4. CDR1 ENHRY and CDR2 SYGVKD come from the germline V gene. The CDR3 here is CAISEKASGAYEQYF. The DNA of the CDR3 is TGTGCCATCAGTGAGAAGGCTAGCGGGGCCTACGAGCAGTACTTC.

This chain uses TRBV27 with TRBJ1-5, with 9 nucleotides matching TRBD1. Germline CDR1 reads MNHEY; CDR2 reads SMNVEV (reference sequence). V was clipped by 2 bases and J by 2 bases; unmatched bases: 7. The CDR3 has 17 amino acids. The CDR3, as DNA: TGTGCCAGCAGTTTAGGGCAGGGACAGGGTGGCAATCAGCCCCAGCATTTT. Translated: CASSLGQGQGGNQPQHF.

Regarding this clone: The conserved phenylalanine or tryptophan normally closing the CDR3 is absent here, so this likely arose from a read error. The limits of the CDR3 on the DNA are not certain, so only TCRdb's listed CDR3 is given. This sequence joins TRBV7-2 and TRBJ1-2; the table's D call of TRBD1 was not tested on the DNA. The CDR3 extends over 13 residues, inclusive of both ends. CDR1 SGHTA and CDR2 FQGNSA come from the germline V gene. This CDR3 reads CASSFRDSLLRAL.

The CDR3 reads CASSYLSGNTGELFF. The CDR3 region has the DNA TGTGCCAGCAGCTACCTGTCAGGGAACACCGGGGAGCTGTTTTTT. The V gene is TRBV5-6, the J gene TRBJ2-2; no clear D gene. The CDR3 extends over 15 amino acids. Germline V lookup: CDR1 SGHDT, CDR2 YYEEEE. Trimming took off 3 bases at V and 1 base at J, with 10 bases between the two ends.

The rearrangement joins TRBV28 to TRBJ2-5, with 7 bases matching TRBD1. CDR3 length: 15 amino acids. The J segment lost 4 bases and the V segment lost 6 bases, leaving 11 bases of the junction unmatched. Germline assignment: CDR1 MDHEN and CDR2 SYDVKM. CDR3 sequence (DNA): TGTGCCAGCAGCCCCGGCGGCACAGGGGTAGAGACCCAGTACTTC. Its translation is CASSPGGTGVETQYF.

The chain couples TRBV6-1 to TRBJ2-5; tentative D call: TRBD1 (5 bases). The CDR3 has 14 amino acids. V lost 2 bases and J lost 1, with 8 bases in between. CDR1 MNHNS and CDR2 SASEGT come from the germline V gene. CDR3 amino acids: CASSEHQGQETQYF. CDR3 DNA: TGTGCCAGCAGTGAACACCAGGGCCAAGAGACCCAGTACTTC.

The V gene is TRBV19, the J gene TRBJ1-5, with 7 bases matching TRBD1. The CDR3 sequence is 15 residues long. The germline CDR1 and CDR2 sequences are LNHDA and SQIVND (reference sequence). Trimming cost V 5 bases and J 3 bases; bases outside gene matches: 7. CDR3 region: CASSYTGVPNQPQHF. CDR3 sequence (DNA): TGTGCCAGTAGTTATACAGGGGTTCCCAATCAGCCCCAGCATTTT.

The sample holds one count of this clone. This chain connects TRBV6-5 to TRBJ1-6; possible D gene TRBD1, 5 bases. The CDR3 extends over 14 amino acids. V was pared by 2 bases and J by 13 bases, with 15 bases between. CDR1 is MNHEY, CDR2 SVGAGI, per germline. The CDR3 DNA reads TGTGCCAGCAGTTACAACAGGCTGTCCATCCCCCTCCACTTT. It encodes CASSYNRLSIPLHF.